This is a list of T cell receptor beta chains from one sample in a study of blood T cells in healthy people across ages. TCRdb re-called the 5' RACE reads with MiXCR, one entry per CDR3 protein. The table records 1.5 million to 1.9 million distinct CDR3 sequences, about 45% of them present only once. Specimen: blood. The receptor set was obtained from a woman younger than 30 in good health. Each CDR3 is given with its conserved first and last residue. Fields, in order: D gene, clone size, J gene, V gene, CDR3 protein, CDR3 DNA. A D gene is named only where the DNA matches it firmly. Size tells how often a clone was seen (once, few, many) or the class of an expanded clone, and some rows leave it out.

TRBD1 NA TRBJ2-3 TRBV6-2/TRBV6-3 CASSYDRPGQGRDTQYF TGTGCCAGCAGTTACGATAGGCCGGGACAGGGACGAGATACGCAGTATTTT
NA NA TRBJ1-2 TRBV7-9 CASSLAVLRHYGYTF TGTGCCAGCAGCTTAGCCGTACTAAGGCACTATGGCTACACCTTC
NA many TRBJ1-5 TRBV7-9 CASSLLDQPQHF TGTGCCAGCAGCTTATTGGATCAGCCCCAGCATTTT
NA NA TRBJ1-2 TRBV5-6 CASSLQGTDYGYTF TGTGCCAGCAGCCTACAGGGAACCGACTATGGCTACACCTTC
NA few TRBJ2-5 TRBV27 CASSLTGSKETQYF TGTGCCAGCAGTTTAACAGGGTCGAAAGAGACCCAGTACTTC
NA NA TRBJ2-7 TRBV12-3/TRBV12-4 CASSSRRAPGVSEQYF TGTGCCAGCAGCTCCCGCCGGGCCCCAGGGGTCTCCGAGCAGTACTTC
TRBD1 NA TRBJ1-1 TRBV29-1 CSVARQGASTEAFF TGCAGCGTTGCCAGACAGGGGGCTTCTACTGAAGCTTTCTTT
TRBD2 few TRBJ2-1 TRBV6-6 CASSYSRGLESYNEQFF TGTGCCAGCAGTTACTCGAGGGGACTAGAGTCCTACAATGAGCAGTTCTTC
TRBD1 NA TRBJ1-2 TRBV10-1 CASSEATGVHGYTF TGCGCCAGCAGTGAGGCGACAGGGGTACATGGCTACACCTTC
NA NA TRBJ1-3 TRBV18 CASSPPQRNSGNTIYF TGTGCCAGCTCACCACCGCAGCGAAACTCTGGAAACACCATATATTTT
NA few TRBJ2-7 TRBV29-1 CSVGFPGQARYEQYF TGCAGCGTTGGGTTCCCCGGACAAGCAAGGTACGAGCAGTACTTC
NA NA TRBJ2-7 TRBV29-1 CSVSQTGTEQYF TGCAGCGTTTCTCAGACGGGAACCGAGCAGTACTTC